The T cell receptor (beta chain) described here comes from a study of T cell repertoires in cytomegalovirus infection. Study in general: Public TCR beta signatures provided an indication of both CMV infection and a matching HLA type.

Study outcomes and limitations: Individuals carrying CMV plus the relevant HLA were identified by cumulative frequency of public TCR beta families. In two of eight donors, the top clonotype was HLA-C-restricted CMV-specific.

TCRdb reprocessed the reads via MiXCR and lists one record per CDR3 protein. The table lists roughly 640,000 distinct CDR3 sequences, roughly 24% of them singletons. Germline V lookup: CDR1 SEHNR, CDR2 FQNEAQ (reference sequence). This CDR3 spans 15 amino acids. V shed 5 bases and J 4 bases; nucleotides not matched to a gene: 3. Of note for this clonotype: Antigen: not known.

V gene TRBV7-9 combines with J gene TRBJ2-2; 11 nucleotides match TRBD1. The TCR sequence derives from a human donor in good health (CMV status not recorded). Some clones in this sample may be carry-over from other donors' samples. Sequencing used CD8+ T cells from PBMCs. In nucleotides, the CDR3 is TGTGCCAGCAGCCCGGACAGGGGGCCCACCGGGGAGCTGTTTTTT. Its protein product is CASSPDRGPTGELFF. Supplemented by reference TRBV7-9 and TRBJ2-2, the full variable domain reads DTGVSQNPRHKITKRGQNVTFRCDPISEHNRLYWYRQTLGQGPEFLTYFQNEAQLEKSRLLSDRFSAERPKGSFSTLEIQRTEQGDSAMYLCASSPDRGPTGELFFGEGSRLTVL.